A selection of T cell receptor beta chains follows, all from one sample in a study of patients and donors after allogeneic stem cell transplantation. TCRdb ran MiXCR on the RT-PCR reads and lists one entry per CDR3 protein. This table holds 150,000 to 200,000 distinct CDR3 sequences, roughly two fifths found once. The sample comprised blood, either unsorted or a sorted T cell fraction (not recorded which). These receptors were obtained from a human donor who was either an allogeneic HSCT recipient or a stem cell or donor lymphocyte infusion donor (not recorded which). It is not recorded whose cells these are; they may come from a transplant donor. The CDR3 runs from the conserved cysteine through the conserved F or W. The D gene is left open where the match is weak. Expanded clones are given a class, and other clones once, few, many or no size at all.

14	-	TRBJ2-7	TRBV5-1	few	CASRPDQGTYEQYF	TGCGCCAGCAGACCCGATCAAGGGACGTACGAGCAGTACTTC
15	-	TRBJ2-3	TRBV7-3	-	CASSLGLGDADTQYF	TGTGCCAGCAGCTTGGGGTTGGGGGACGCAGATACGCAGTATTTT
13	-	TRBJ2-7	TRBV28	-	CASNYLQGYEQYF	TGTGCCAGCAATTACTTACAGGGCTACGAGCAGTACTTC
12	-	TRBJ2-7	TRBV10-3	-	CAISDPSYEQYF	TGTGCCATCAGTGACCCCTCCTACGAGCAGTACTTC
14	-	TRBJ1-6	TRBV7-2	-	CASSFAGENSPLHF	TGTGCCAGCAGCTTTGCGGGGGAAAATTCACCCCTCCACTTT
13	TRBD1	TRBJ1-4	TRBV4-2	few	CASSDRVGEKLFF	TGTGCCAGTTCTGACAGGGTCGGTGAAAAACTGTTTTTT
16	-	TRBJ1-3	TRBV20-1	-	CSARGLRQISGNTIYF	TGCAGTGCTAGAGGACTTCGACAGATCTCTGGAAACACCATATATTTT
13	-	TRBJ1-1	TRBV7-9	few	CASSWGTALEAFF	TGTGCCAGCAGCTGGGGGACCGCTCTTGAAGCTTTCTTT
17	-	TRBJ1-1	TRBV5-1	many	CASSPWGMRIENTEAFF	TGCGCCAGCAGCCCCTGGGGGATGCGGATAGAGAACACTGAAGCTTTCTTT
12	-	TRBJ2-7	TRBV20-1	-	CSARAASYEQYF	TGCAGTGCTAGGGCCGCCTCCTACGAGCAGTACTTC
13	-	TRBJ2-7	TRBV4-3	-	CASSQQGNYEQYF	TGCGCCAGCAGCCAACAGGGTAACTACGAGCAGTACTTC
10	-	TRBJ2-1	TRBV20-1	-	CSGGHNEQFF	TGCAGTGGGGGGCACAATGAGCAGTTCTTC
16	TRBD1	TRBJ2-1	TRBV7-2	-	CASSLGLGQVYNEQFF	TGTGCCAGCAGCTTAGGGTTGGGACAGGTCTACAATGAGCAGTTCTTC
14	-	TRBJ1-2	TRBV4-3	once	CASSPPGWADGYTF	TGCGCCAGCAGCCCCCCTGGGTGGGCGGATGGCTATACCTTC
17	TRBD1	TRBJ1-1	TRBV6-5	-	CASSFYTPTGINTEAFF	TGTGCCAGCAGTTTTTATACCCCGACAGGGATCAACACTGAAGCTTTCTTT
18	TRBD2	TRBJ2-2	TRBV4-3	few	CASSQDTGTSAYSGELFF	TGCGCCAGCAGCCAAGACACCGGGACTAGCGCGTATTCCGGGGAGCTGTTTTTT
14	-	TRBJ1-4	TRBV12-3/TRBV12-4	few	CASRAGTWNEKLFF	TGTGCCAGCAGAGCCGGGACATGGAATGAAAAACTGTTTTTT
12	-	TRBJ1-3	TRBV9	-	CASSATGNTIYF	TGTGCCAGCAGCGCTACTGGAAACACCATATATTTT
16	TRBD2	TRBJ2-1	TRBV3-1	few	CASSQYPTSEVNEQFF	TGTGCCAGCAGCCAATACCCGACTAGCGAAGTCAATGAGCAGTTCTTC
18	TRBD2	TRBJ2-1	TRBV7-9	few	CASSVGLAGGPSYNEQFF	TGTGCCAGCAGCGTTGGACTAGCGGGAGGGCCGTCCTACAATGAGCAGTTCTTC
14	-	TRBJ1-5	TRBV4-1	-	CASSQDRGYQPQHF	TGCGCCAGCAGCCAAGATAGGGGTTACCAGCCCCAGCATTTT
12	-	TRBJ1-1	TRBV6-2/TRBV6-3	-	CASSYGWSEAFF	TGTGCCAGCAGTTACGGATGGTCTGAAGCTTTCTTT
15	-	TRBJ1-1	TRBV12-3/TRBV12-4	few	CASRAATTMNTEAFF	TGTGCCAGCAGGGCGGCAACGACAATGAACACTGAAGCTTTCTTT